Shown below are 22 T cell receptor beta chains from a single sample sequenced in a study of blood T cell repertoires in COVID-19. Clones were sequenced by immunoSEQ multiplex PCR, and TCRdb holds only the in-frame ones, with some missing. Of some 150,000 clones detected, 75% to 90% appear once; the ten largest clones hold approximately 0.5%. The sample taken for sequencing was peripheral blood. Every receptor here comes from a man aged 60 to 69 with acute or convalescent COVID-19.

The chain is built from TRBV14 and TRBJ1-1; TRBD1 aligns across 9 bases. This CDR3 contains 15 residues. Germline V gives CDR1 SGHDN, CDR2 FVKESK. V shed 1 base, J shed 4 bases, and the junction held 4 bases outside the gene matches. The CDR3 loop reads CASSQGRTGATEAFF. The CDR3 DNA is TGTGCCAGCAGCCAAGGACGGACAGGGGCCACTGAAGCTTTCTTT.

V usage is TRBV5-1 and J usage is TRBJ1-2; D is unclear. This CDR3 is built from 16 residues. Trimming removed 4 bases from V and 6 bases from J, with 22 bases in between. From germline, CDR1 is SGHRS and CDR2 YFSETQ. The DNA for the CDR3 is TGCGCCAGCAGCCATACTCCTTCTCCCGATTTCGATGGCTACACCTTC. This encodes CASSHTPSPDFDGYTF.

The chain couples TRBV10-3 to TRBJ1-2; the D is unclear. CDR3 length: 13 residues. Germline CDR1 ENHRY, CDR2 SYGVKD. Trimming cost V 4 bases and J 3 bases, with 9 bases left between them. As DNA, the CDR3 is TGTGCCATCAGTGCAGGCAGCTACTATGGCTACACCTTC. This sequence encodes CAISAGSYYGYTF.

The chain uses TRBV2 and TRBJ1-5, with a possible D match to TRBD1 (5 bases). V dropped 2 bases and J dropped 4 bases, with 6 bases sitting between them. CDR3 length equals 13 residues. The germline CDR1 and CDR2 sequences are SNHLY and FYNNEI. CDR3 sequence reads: CASSEQGNQPQHF. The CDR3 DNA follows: TGTGCCAGCAGTGAACAGGGTAATCAGCCCCAGCATTTT. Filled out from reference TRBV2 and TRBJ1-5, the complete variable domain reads EPEVTQTPSHQVTQMGQEVILRCVPISNHLYFYWYRQILGQKVEFLVSFYNNEISEKSEIFDDQFSVERPDGSNFTLKIRSTKLEDSAMYFCASSEQGNQPQHFGDGTRLSIL.

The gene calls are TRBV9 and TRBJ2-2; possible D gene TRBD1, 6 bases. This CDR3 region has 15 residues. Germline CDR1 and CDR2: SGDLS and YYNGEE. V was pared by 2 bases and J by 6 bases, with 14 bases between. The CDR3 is CASSVKEQGPGELFF. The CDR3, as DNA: TGTGCCAGCAGCGTTAAGGAACAGGGCCCCGGGGAGCTGTTTTTT.

The CDR3 region has the DNA TGTGCCAGCAGTTTTCCGGCCAAAAACATTCAGTACTTC. Amino acid sequence: CASSFPAKNIQYF. The chain links TRBV6-2 or TRBV6-3 to TRBJ2-4, with D hard to call. The CDR3 runs to 13 residues. Germline-derived CDR1 and CDR2 are MNHEY and SVGEGT. Trimming pared 4 bases from V and 1 base from J, leaving 5 bases between.

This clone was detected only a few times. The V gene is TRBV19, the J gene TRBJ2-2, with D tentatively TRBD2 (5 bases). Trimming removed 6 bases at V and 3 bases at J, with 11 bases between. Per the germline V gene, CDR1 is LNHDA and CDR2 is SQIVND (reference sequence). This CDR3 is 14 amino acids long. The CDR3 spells CASRGVAHTGELFF. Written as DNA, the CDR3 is TGTGCCAGTAGGGGAGTCGCACACACCGGGGAGCTGTTTTTT.

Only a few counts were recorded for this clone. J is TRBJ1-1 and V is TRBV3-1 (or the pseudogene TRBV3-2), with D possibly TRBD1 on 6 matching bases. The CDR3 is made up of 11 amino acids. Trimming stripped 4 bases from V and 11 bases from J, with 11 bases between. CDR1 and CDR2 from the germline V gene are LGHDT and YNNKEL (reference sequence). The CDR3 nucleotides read TGTGCCAGCAGCCTCAGGGGTGCGGCTTTCTTT. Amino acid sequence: CASSLRGAAFF.

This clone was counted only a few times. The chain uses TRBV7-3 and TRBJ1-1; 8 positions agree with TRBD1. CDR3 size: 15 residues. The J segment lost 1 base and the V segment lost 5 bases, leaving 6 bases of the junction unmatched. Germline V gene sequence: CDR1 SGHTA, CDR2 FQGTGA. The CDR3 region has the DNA TGTGCCAGCAGCCGAGTAGGACAGGGGAACACTGAAGCTTTCTTT. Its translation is CASSRVGQGNTEAFF. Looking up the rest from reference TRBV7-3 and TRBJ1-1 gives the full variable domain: GAGVSQTPSNKVTEKGKYVELRCDPISGHTALYWYRQSLGQGPEFLIYFQGTGAADDSGLPNDRFFAVRPEGSVSTLKIQRTERGDSAVYLCASSRVGQGNTEAFFGQGTRLTVV.

The CDR3, as DNA: TGCGCCAGCATCCTGGAGACAGGGAGGAGGGATGAGCAGTTCTTC. This codes for CASILETGRRDEQFF. This chain joins TRBV5-1 and TRBJ2-1, with D perhaps TRBD1 (7 bases). The ends were cut back, 6 bases at V and 8 bases at J, with 21 bases in the middle. CDR1 and CDR2 (germline): SGHRS, YFSETQ. The length of the CDR3 is 15 residues.

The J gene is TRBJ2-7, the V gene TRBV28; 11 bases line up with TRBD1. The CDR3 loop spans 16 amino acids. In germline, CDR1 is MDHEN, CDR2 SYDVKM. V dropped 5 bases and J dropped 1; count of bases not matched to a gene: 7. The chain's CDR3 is CASSPGTGGQSYEQYF. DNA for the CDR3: TGTGCCAGCAGTCCAGGGACAGGGGGACAATCCTACGAGCAGTACTTC.

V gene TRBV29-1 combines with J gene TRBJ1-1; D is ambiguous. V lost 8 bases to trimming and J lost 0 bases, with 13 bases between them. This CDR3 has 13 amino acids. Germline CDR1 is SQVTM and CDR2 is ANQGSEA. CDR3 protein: CSSTGILNTEAFF. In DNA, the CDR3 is TGCAGCTCGACCGGGATCCTGAACACTGAAGCTTTCTTT.

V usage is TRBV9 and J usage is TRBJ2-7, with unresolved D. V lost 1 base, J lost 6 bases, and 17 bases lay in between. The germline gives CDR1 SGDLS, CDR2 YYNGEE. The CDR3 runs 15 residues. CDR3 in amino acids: CASSVSSTAPLEQYF. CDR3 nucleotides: TGTGCCAGCAGCGTATCCTCGACTGCGCCACTCGAGCAGTACTTC.

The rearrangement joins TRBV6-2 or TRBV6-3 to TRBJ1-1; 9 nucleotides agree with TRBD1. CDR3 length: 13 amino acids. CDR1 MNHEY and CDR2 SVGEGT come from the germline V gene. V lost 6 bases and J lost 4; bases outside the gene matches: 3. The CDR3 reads CASSRDRATEAFF. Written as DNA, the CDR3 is TGTGCCAGCAGCCGGGACAGGGCCACTGAAGCTTTCTTT.

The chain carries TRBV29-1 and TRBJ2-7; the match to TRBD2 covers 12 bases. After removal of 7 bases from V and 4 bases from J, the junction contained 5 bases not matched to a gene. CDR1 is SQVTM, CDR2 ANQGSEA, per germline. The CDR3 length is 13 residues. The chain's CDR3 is CSATTSGRYEQYF. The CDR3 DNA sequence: TGCAGCGCTACAACTAGCGGGAGGTACGAGCAGTACTTC.

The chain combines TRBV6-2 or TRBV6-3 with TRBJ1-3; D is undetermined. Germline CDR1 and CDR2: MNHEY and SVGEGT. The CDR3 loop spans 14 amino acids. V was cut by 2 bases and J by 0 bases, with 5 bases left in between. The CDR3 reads CASSYDNSGNTIYF. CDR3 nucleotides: TGTGCCAGCAGTTACGACAACTCTGGAAACACCATATATTTT.

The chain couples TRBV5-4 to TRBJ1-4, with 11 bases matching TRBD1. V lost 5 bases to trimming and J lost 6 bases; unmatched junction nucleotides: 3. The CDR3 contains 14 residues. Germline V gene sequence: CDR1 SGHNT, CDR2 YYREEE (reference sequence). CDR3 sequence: CASSWDRGDEKLFF. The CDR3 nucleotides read TGTGCCAGCAGTTGGGACAGGGGGGATGAAAAACTGTTTTTT.

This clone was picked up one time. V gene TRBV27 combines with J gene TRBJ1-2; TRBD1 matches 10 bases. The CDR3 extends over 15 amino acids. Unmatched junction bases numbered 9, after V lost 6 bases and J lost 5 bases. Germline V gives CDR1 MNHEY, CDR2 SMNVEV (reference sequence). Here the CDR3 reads CASRGGQGRPYGYTF. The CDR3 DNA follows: TGTGCCAGCAGGGGGGGACAGGGGCGGCCTTATGGCTACACCTTC.

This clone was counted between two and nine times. The CDR3 reads CASSRQGAIEGYTF. CDR3 nucleotide sequence: TGCGCCAGCAGTCGACAGGGGGCAATTGAAGGCTACACCTTC. J is TRBJ1-2 and V is TRBV10-2, with 10 bases aligning to TRBD1. Germline V gene sequence: CDR1 WSHSY, CDR2 SAAADI. The CDR3 has 14 residues. V lost 5 bases and J lost 8; bases outside the gene matches: 8.

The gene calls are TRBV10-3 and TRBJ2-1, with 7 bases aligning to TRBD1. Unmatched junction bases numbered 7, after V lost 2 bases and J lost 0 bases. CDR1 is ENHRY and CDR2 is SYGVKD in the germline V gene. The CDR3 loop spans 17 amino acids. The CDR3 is CAISEVRQGSSYNEQFF. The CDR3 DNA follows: TGTGCCATCAGTGAGGTCAGACAGGGCAGCTCCTACAATGAGCAGTTCTTC.

The CDR3 reads CASSLDRASYEQYF. CDR3 in DNA: TGTGCCAGCTCGCTGGACAGGGCCTCCTACGAGCAGTACTTC. V and J are TRBV18 and TRBJ2-7; 8 bases align to TRBD1. The CDR3 loop spans 14 amino acids. Losses at the gene ends were 6 bases for V and 0 bases for J; bases not matched to a gene: 4. Germline-derived CDR1 and CDR2 are KGHSH and LQKENI.

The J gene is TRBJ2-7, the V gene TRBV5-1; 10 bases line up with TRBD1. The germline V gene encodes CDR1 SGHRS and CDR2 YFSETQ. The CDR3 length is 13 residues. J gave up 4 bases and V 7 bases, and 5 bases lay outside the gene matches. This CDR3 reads CASGWDRGYEQYF. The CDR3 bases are TGCGCCAGCGGTTGGGACAGGGGTTACGAGCAGTACTTC.